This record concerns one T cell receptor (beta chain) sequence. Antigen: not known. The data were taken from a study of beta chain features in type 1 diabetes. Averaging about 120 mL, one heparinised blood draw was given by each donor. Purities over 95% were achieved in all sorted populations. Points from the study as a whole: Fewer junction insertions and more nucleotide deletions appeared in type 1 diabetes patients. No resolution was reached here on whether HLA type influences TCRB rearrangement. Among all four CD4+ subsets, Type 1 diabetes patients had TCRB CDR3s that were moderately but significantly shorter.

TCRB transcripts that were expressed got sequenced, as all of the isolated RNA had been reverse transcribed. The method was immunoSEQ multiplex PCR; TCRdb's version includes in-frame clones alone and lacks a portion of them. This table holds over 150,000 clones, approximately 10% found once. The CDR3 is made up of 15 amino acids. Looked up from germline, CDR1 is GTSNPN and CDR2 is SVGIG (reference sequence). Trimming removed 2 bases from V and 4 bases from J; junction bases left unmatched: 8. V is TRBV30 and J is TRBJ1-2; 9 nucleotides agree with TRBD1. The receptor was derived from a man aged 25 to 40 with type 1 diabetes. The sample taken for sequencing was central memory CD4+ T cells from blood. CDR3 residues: CAWSIPGQGFYGYTF. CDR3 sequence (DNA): TGTGCCTGGAGTATTCCGGGACAGGGATTCTATGGCTACACCTTC.